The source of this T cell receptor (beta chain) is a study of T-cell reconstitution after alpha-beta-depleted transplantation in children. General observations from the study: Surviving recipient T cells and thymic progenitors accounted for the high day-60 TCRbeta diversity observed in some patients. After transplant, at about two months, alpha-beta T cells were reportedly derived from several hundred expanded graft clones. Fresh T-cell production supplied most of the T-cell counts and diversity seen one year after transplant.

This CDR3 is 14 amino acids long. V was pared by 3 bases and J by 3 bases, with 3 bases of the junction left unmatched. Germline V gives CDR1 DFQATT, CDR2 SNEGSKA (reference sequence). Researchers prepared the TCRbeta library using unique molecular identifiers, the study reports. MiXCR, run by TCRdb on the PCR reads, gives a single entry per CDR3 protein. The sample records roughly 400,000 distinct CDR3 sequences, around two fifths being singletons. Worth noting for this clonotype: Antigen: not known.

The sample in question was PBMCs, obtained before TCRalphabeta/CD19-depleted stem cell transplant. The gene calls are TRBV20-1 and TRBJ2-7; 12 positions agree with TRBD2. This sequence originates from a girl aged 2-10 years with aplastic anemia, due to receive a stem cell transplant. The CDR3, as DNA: TGCAGTGCTAGCAGGACTAGCGGGAACTACGAGCAGTACTTC. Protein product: CSASRTSGNYEQYF.